This T cell receptor (beta chain) came from a study of identical twins. Of note for this clonotype: Its target is not known.

TCRdb processed the 5' RACE reads anew with MiXCR; each CDR3 protein has one entry. Here the sample spans over 550,000 distinct CDR3 sequences, 7.1% being singletons. Trimming pared 5 bases from V and 9 bases from J, leaving 26 bases between. The CDR3 is 16 residues long. Germline lookup yields CDR1 SGHVS and CDR2 FQNEAQ. Whole-study findings and limits: High-abundance cord blood beta clonotypes had fewer insertions; memory repertoires showed none. Alpha sequences that were out-of-frame and twin-shared showed an excess of low generation probability. Conclusions rested on cross-sectional statistics rather than following the same donors.

This sample also appeared in a second study, on yellow fever vaccine responses in identical twins.

Sequencing was done on a sample of PBMCs. This clonotype was sampled from a woman between 18 and 29 years old in good health. This chain uses TRBV7-8 with TRBJ2-7, with D unresolved. CDR3 nucleotides: TGTGCCAGCAGCGCGCTGACTGAAGGTAGACACGAAGGGCAGTACTTC. Translation gives CASSALTEGRHEGQYF.